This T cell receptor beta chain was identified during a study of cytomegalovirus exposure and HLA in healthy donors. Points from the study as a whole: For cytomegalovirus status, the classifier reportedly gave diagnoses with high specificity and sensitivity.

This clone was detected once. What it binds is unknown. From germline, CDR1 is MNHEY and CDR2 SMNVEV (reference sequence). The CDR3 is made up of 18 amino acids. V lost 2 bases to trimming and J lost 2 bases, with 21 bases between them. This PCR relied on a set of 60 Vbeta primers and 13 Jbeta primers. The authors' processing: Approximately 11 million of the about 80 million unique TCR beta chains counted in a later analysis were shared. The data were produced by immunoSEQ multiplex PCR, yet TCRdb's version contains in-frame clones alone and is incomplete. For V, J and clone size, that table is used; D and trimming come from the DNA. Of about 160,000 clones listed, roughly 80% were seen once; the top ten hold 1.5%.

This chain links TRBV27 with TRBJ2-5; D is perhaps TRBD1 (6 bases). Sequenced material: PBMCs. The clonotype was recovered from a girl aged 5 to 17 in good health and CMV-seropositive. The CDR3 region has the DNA TGTGCCAGCAGTTTACTGTCCCCAGGGGCCCTTTTTCAAGAGACCCAGTACTTC. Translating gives CASSLLSPGALFQETQYF.